The 12 T cell receptor beta chains presented below share a single source sample, sequenced in a study of T cell responses to AZD1222 COVID-19 vaccine. Assay: immunoSEQ multiplex PCR; the TCRdb copy retains only in-frame clones and omits some. The sample has about 30,000 clones; approximately 91% are singletons. The sample was peripheral blood, taken on day 0 of AZD1222 vaccination. These receptors were obtained from an adult in good health.

The V gene is TRBV7-2, the J gene TRBJ2-1; no firm D call. The ends were cut back, 2 bases at V and 0 bases at J, with 8 bases in the middle. Germline V CDR1 and CDR2: SGHTA, FQGNSA. CDR3 size: 15 residues. The chain's CDR3 is CASSLFPSSYNEQFF. The CDR3 bases are TGTGCCAGCAGCTTATTCCCTAGCTCCTACAATGAGCAGTTCTTC.

The sample holds one count of this clone. The chain links TRBV7-2 to TRBJ1-5, with 7 bases lining up with TRBD1. CDR1 and CDR2 from the germline V gene are SGHTA and FQGNSA. V lost 5 bases to trimming and J lost 2 bases; unmatched junction nucleotides: 6. This CDR3 region has 15 residues. In nucleotides, the CDR3 is TGTGCCAGCAGCCCGACAGGGTTCGGCAATCAGCCCCAGCATTTT. It translates to CASSPTGFGNQPQHF.

CDR3 sequence reads: CASSPKQGTETQYF. CDR3 nucleotide sequence: TGTGCCAGCTCACCTAAACAGGGGACGGAGACCCAGTACTTC. This chain links TRBV18 with TRBJ2-5; 7 bases line up with TRBD1. CDR1 is KGHSH, CDR2 LQKENI, per germline. This CDR3 has 14 amino acids. Trimming cost V 3 bases and J 5 bases; bases outside gene matches: 6.

V gene TRBV3-1 (or the pseudogene TRBV3-2) combines with J gene TRBJ1-6; D unclear. Germline V gene lookup returns CDR1 LGHDT and CDR2 YNNKEL (reference sequence). The V gene lost 1 base and the J gene lost 10 bases, with 14 bases spanning the gap. The CDR3 has 15 amino acids. CDR3 in amino acids: CASSQARGGYSPLHF. The CDR3 nucleotides are TGTGCCAGCAGCCAAGCCCGGGGAGGGTACTCACCCCTCCACTTT.

The V call is TRBV5-6, the J call TRBJ1-2; tentative D call: TRBD1 (6 bases). This CDR3 is built from 13 residues. Germline-derived CDR1 and CDR2 are SGHDT and YYEEEE. Trimming pared 2 bases from V and 8 bases from J, leaving 13 bases between. In DNA, the CDR3 is TGTGCCAGCAGCTTTACAGGGTTACAAGGCTACACCTTC. Translating it yields CASSFTGLQGYTF.

The CDR3 nucleotides are TGTGCCAGCAGCCCTGGACTAGCGGAAGAGACCCAGTACTTC. This encodes CASSPGLAEETQYF. This sequence joins TRBV11-2 and TRBJ2-5, with 10 bases fitting TRBD2. This CDR3 comprises 14 residues. The V segment lost 5 bases and the J segment 3 bases; nucleotides outside the gene matches: 3. From germline, CDR1 is SGHAT and CDR2 FQNNGV.

The chain joins TRBV5-6 to TRBJ1-6, with D perhaps matching TRBD1 (6 bases). The CDR3 runs 15 residues. V was cut by 4 bases and J by 4 bases, with 12 bases left in between. Germline V gene lookup returns CDR1 SGHDT and CDR2 YYEEEE. The CDR3, as DNA: TGTGCCAGCAGCGCCACCGGACAGTATAATTCACCCCTCCACTTT. Translated, it gives CASSATGQYNSPLHF. The full variable domain, in which reference TRBV5-6 and TRBJ1-6 provide the parts outside the CDR3, is DAGVTQSPTHLIKTRGQQVTLRCSPKSGHDTVSWYQQALGQGPQFIFQYYEEEERQRGNFPDRFSGHQFPNYSSELNVNALLLGDSALYLCASSATGQYNSPLHFGNGTRLTVT.

The chain combines TRBV4-3 with TRBJ2-2; D uncertain. Between the trimmed V and J ends, which lost 4 bases and 4 bases, there was a span of 19 bases. The CDR3 sequence is 17 residues long. Germline V gives CDR1 LGHNA, CDR2 YSLEER. CDR3 protein: CASSRSQGSGPTGELFF. CDR3 coding DNA: TGCGCCAGCAGCCGCAGTCAAGGGTCTGGGCCCACCGGGGAGCTGTTTTTT.

Here the CDR3 reads CASSKTGGGNQPQHF. CDR3 nucleotide sequence: TGTGCCAGCAGCAAAACAGGGGGAGGGAATCAGCCCCAGCATTTT. The rearrangement uses TRBV5-6 and TRBJ1-5; TRBD1 matches 8 bases. CDR1 and CDR2 (germline): SGHDT, YYEEEE. V lost 4 bases and J lost 4; bases outside the gene matches: 7. There are 15 residues in the CDR3.

V and J are TRBV30 and TRBJ1-1; D ambiguous. V lost 4 bases and J lost 4, with 13 bases in between. Germline loops: CDR1 GTSNPN, CDR2 SVGIG (reference sequence). The CDR3 length is 13 residues. CDR3 in DNA: TGTGCCTGGAAGAGGGTGGGAGGCACTGAAGCTTTCTTT. It codes for CAWKRVGGTEAFF.

V usage is TRBV11-2 and J usage is TRBJ2-5; TRBD2 matches 11 bases. This CDR3 is built from 17 residues. CDR1 and CDR2 from the germline V gene are SGHAT and FQNNGV. Trimming took 5 bases from V and 2 from J; bases not matched to a gene: 10. The CDR3 region is CASSIGRTSGPQETQYF. CDR3 nucleotide sequence: TGTGCCAGCAGCATAGGCAGGACTAGCGGGCCTCAAGAGACCCAGTACTTC.

The rearrangement uses TRBV7-9 and TRBJ1-5, with unresolved D. The germline V gene has CDR1 SEHNR and CDR2 FQNEAQ (reference sequence). V was clipped by 1 base and J by 0 bases, with 4 bases between them. The CDR3 has 14 amino acids. This CDR3 reads CASSLGVSNQPQHF. CDR3 DNA: TGTGCCAGCAGCTTAGGGGTTAGCAATCAGCCCCAGCATTTT. The whole variable domain, remainder taken from reference TRBV7-9 and TRBJ1-5, is DTGVSQNPRHKITKRGQNVTFRCDPISEHNRLYWYRQTLGQGPEFLTYFQNEAQLEKSRLLSDRFSAERPKGSFSTLEIQRTEQGDSAMYLCASSLGVSNQPQHFGDGTRLSIL.